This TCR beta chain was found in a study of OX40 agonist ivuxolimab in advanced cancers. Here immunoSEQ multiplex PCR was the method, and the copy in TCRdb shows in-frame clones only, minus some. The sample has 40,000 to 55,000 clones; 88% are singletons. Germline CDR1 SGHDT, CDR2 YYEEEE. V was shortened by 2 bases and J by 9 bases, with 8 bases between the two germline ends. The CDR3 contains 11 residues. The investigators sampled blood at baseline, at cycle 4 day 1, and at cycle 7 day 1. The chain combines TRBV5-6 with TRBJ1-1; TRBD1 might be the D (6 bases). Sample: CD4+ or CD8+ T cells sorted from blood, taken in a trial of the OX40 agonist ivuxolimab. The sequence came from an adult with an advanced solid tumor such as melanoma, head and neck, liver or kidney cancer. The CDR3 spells CASSFGQKAFF. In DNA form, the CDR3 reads TGTGCCAGCAGCTTTGGACAGAAAGCTTTCTTT.